This TCR beta chain originates from a study of blood T cell repertoires in COVID-19. Study-level background: The United States, Italy and Spain supplied acute and convalescent COVID-19 samples. Sources were T cells, B-cell-depleted T cells, or PBMCs; the material itself was cDNA or gDNA.

V lost 2 bases and J lost 1, with 6 bases in between. The CDR3 covers 14 residues. CDR1 is WNHNN and CDR2 is SYGVQD in the germline V gene (reference sequence). Original processing notes: Reference gene primer amplification gave estimated nucleated cell counts. The repertoire was sequenced with immunoSEQ multiplex PCR; TCRdb's copy has only in-frame clones and lacks some. The V and J calls and clone size are taken from that table; D and trimming were inferred from the DNA. The sample lists around 97,000 clones, about 91% occurring once. The chain is built from TRBV10-1 and TRBJ1-5; maybe TRBD1 (6 bases). This TCR was recovered from a human donor in a cohort sampled during active COVID-19. Source material: peripheral blood. The CDR3 bases are TGCGCCAGCAGTGAGACAGGGAGCAATCAGCCCCAGCATTTT. Its translation: CASSETGSNQPQHF.